This TCR beta chain was profiled in a study of regulatory T cells in long-lasting Graves disease. Points from the study as a whole: Those with persistent Graves' had less TCR diversity than newly diagnosed patients.

As concerns this clonotype: Its antigen is not known.

The CDR3 contains 14 residues. The germline gives CDR1 SGHTA, CDR2 FQGNSA. V dropped 3 bases and J dropped 6 bases, with 12 bases sitting between them. Arm-PCR with iRepertoire HTBI primers amplified the CDR3 regions for these TCR beta libraries. Via MiXCR, TCRdb re-called the multiplex PCR reads, giving one row per CDR3 protein. The top ten hold 26% of the sample, which has a few hundred thousand distinct CDR3 sequences, about a quarter seen once. The time point: persistent/refractory GD, antithyroid drugs over 5 years with positive TRAb. Extracted PBMC RNA gave rise to the TCR library. The sequence came from a female donor with Graves disease. This chain joins TRBV7-2 and TRBJ1-5; D gene ambiguous. The input for sequencing was peripheral blood mononuclear cells (PBMCs), taken when the disease was refractory, from a patient treated with antithyroid drugs. This CDR3 reads CASSLERTGQPQHF. The CDR3, as DNA: TGTGCCAGCAGCTTGGAGAGGACCGGTCAGCCCCAGCATTTT.